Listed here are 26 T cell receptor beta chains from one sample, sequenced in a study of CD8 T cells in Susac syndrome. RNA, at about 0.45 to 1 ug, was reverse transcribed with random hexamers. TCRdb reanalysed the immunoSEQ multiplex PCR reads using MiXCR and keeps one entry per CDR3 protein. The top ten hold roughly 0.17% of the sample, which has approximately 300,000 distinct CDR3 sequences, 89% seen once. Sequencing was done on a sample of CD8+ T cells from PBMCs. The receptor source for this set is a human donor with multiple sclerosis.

CDR3 sequence: CSARDLGDTLGTQYF. CDR3 sequence (DNA): TGCAGTGCTAGAGATCTCGGGGACACCCTGGGGACCCAGTACTTC. V and J are TRBV20-1 and TRBJ2-5; possibly TRBD1 for D (6 bases). The germline CDR1 and CDR2 sequences are DFQATT and SNEGSKA (reference sequence). This CDR3 spans 15 amino acids. The germline V and J ends were trimmed by 0 bases and 7 bases, with 18 bases remaining between them.

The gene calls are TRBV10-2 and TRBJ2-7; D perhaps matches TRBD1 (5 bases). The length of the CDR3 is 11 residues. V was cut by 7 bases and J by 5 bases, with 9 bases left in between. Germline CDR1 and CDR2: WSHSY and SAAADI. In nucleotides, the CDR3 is TGCGCCAGCATGACAGCTGACGAGCAGTACTTC. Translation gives CASMTADEQYF.

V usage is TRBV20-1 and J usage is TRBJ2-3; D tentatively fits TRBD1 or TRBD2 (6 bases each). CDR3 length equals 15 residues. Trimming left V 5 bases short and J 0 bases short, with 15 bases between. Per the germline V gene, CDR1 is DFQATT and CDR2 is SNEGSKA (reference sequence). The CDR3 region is CSAGNTGTSTDTQYF. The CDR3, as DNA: TGCAGTGCTGGAAACACAGGGACTAGCACAGATACGCAGTATTTT.

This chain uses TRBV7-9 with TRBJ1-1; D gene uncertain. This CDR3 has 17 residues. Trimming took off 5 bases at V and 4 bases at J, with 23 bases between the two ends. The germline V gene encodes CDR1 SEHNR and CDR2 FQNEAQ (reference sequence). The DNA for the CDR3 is TGTGCCAGCAGCCCCGGGCAGCTAGGCCTTTGGGTCACTGAAGCTTTCTTT. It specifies CASSPGQLGLWVTEAFF.

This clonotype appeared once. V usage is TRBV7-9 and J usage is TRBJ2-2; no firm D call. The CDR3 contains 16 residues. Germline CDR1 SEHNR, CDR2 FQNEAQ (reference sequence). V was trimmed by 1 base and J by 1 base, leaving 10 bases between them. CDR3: CASSLEIGLNTGELFF. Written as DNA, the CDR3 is TGTGCCAGCAGCTTAGAAATCGGGCTGAACACCGGGGAGCTGTTTTTT.

The CDR3, as DNA: TGTGCCAGCAGCTTGATCGGACAAGGGCAAGGGCTCAAGGCCAACGTCCTGACTTTC. Its translation: CASSLIGQGQGLKANVLTF. The chain employs TRBV5-4 and TRBJ2-6; possibly TRBD1 for D (5 bases). With 1 base removed from V and 6 bases from J, the gap between germline ends came to 23 bases. This CDR3 is 19 amino acids long. Germline CDR1 reads SGHNT; CDR2 reads YYREEE (reference sequence).

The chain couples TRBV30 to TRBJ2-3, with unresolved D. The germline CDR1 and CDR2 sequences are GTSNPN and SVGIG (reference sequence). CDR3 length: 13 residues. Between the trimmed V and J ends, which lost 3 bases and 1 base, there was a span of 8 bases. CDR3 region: CAWSFLGTDTQYF. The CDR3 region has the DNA TGTGCCTGGAGCTTCCTGGGCACAGATACGCAGTATTTT. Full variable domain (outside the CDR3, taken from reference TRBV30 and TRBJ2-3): SQTIHQWPATLVQPVGSPLSLECTVEGTSNPNLYWYRQAAGRGLQLLFYSVGIGQISSEVPQNLSASRPQDRQFILSSKKLLLSDSGFYLCAWSFLGTDTQYFGPGTRLTVL.

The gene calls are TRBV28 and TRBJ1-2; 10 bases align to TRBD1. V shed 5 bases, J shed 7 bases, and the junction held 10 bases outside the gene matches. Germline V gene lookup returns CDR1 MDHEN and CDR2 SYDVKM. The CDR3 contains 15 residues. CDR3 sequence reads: CASSHRTGGTSGYTF. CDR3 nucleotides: TGTGCCAGCAGTCATCGGACAGGGGGAACAAGTGGCTACACCTTC.

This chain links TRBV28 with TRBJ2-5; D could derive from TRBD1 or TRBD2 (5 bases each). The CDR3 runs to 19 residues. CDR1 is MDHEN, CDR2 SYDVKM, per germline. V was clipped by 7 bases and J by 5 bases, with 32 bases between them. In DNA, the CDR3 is TGTGCCAGCATTTCTCCGGCGGGCAGCGGCCTTGCTCCAGGGGAGACCCAGTACTTC. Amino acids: CASISPAGSGLAPGETQYF.

DNA for the CDR3: TGTGCCAGCAGCACTACTAGCGGGGTCTACAATGAGCAGTTCTTC. Protein sequence: CASSTTSGVYNEQFF. The V gene is TRBV7-6, the J gene TRBJ2-1; 10 bases align to TRBD2. The CDR3 contains 15 residues. Germline assignment: CDR1 SGHVS and CDR2 FNYEAQ. V gave up 5 bases and J gave up 3 bases; unmatched junction bases: 4.

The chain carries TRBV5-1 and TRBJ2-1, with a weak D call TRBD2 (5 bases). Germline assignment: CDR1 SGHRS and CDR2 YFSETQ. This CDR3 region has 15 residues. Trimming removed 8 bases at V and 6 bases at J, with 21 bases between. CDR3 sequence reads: CASGGGERYSNEQFF. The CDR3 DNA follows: TGCGCCAGTGGAGGTGGGGAAAGATATTCCAATGAGCAGTTCTTC. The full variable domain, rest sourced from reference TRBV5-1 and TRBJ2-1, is KAGVTQTPRYLIKTRGQQVTLSCSPISGHRSVSWYQQTPGQGLQFLFEYFSETQRNKGNFPGRFSGRQFSNSRSEMNVSTLELGDSALYLCASGGGERYSNEQFFGPGTRLTVL.

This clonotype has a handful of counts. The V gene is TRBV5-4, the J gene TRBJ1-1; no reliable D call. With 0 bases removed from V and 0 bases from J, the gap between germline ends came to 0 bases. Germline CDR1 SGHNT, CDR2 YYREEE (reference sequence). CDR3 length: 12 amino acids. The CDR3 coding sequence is TGTGCCAGCAGCTTGGTGAACACTGAAGCTTTCTTT. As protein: CASSLVNTEAFF. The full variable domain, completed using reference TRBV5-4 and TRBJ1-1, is ETGVTQSPTHLIKTRGQQVTLRCSSQSGHNTVSWYQQALGQGPQFIFQYYREEENGRGNFPPRFSGLQFPNYSSELNVNALELDDSALYLCASSLVNTEAFFGQGTRLTVV.

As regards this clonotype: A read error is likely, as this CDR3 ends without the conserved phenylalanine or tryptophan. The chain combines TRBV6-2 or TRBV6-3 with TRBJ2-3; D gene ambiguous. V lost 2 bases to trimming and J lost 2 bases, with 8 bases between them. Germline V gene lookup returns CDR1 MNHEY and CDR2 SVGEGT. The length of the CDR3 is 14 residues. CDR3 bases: TGTGCCAGCAGTTACAATTCCCTCACAGATACGCAGTATTCT. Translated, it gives CASSYNSLTDTQYS.

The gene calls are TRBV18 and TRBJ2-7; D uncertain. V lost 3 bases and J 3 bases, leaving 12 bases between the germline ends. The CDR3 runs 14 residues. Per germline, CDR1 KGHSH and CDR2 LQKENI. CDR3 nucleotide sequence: TGTGCCAGCTCACCGGTCCCCTATCTCTACGAGCAGTACTTC. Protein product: CASSPVPYLYEQYF. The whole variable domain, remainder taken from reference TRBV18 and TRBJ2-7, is NAGVMQNPRHLVRRRGQEARLRCSPMKGHSHVYWYRQLPEEGLKFMVYLQKENIIDESGMPKERFSAEFPKEGPSILRIQQVVRGDSAAYFCASSPVPYLYEQYFGPGTRLTVT.

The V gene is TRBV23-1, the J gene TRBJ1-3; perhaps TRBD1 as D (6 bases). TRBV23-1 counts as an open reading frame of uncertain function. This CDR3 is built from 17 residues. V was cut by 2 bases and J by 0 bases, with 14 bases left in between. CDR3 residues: CASSQDPRQVSGNTIYF. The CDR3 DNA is TGCGCCAGCAGTCAAGATCCACGACAGGTCTCTGGAAACACCATATATTTT.

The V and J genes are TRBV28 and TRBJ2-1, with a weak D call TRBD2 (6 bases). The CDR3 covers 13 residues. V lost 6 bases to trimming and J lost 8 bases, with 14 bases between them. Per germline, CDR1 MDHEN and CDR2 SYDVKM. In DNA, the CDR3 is TGTGCCAGCAGCTACAGGCCGGGGGATGAGCAGTTCTTC. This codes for CASSYRPGDEQFF.

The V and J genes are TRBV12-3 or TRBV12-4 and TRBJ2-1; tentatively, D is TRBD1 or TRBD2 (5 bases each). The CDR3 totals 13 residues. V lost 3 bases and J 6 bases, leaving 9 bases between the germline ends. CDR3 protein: CASSFGGFNEQFF. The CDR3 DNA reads TGTGCCAGCAGTTTTGGGGGTTTCAATGAGCAGTTCTTC.

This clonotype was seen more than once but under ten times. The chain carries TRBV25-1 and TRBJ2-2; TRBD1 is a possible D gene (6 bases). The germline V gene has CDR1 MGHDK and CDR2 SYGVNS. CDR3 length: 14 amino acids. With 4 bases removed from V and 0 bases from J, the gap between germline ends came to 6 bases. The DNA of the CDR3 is TGTGCCAGCAGTGGGACAGCGAACACCGGGGAGCTGTTTTTT. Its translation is CASSGTANTGELFF.

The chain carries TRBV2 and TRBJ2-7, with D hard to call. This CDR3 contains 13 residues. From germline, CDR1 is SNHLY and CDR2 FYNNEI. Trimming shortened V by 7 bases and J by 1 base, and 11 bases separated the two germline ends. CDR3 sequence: CASNGGSSYEQYF. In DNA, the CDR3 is TGTGCCAGCAATGGTGGGTCTTCCTACGAGCAGTACTTC. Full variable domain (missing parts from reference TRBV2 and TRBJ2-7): EPEVTQTPSHQVTQMGQEVILRCVPISNHLYFYWYRQILGQKVEFLVSFYNNEISEKSEIFDDQFSVERPDGSNFTLKIRSTKLEDSAMYFCASNGGSSYEQYFGPGTRLTVT.

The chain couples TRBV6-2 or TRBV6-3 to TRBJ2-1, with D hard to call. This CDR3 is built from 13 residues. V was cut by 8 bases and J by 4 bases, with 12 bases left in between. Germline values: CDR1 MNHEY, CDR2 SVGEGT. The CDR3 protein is CASFLPLYNEQFF. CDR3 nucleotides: TGTGCCAGCTTTCTCCCCCTATACAATGAGCAGTTCTTC.

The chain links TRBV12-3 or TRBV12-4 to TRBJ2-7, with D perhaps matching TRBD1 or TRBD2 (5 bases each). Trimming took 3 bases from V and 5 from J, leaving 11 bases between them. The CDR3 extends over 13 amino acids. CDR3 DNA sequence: TGTGCCAGCAGTTTGGCCGGGACCAACGAGCAGTACTTC. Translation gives CASSLAGTNEQYF.

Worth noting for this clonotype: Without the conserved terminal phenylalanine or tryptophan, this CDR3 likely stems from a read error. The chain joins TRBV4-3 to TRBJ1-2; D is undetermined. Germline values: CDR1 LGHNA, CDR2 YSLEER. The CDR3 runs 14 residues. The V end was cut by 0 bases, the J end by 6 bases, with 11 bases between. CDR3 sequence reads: CASSQDQHQDGYTV. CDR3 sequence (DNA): TGCGCCAGCAGCCAAGATCAGCATCAAGATGGCTACACCGTC.

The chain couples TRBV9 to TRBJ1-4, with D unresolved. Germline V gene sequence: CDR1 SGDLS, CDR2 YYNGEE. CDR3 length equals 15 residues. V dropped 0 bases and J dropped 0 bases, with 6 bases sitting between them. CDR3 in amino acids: CASSVAAATNEKLFF. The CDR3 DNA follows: TGTGCCAGCAGCGTAGCCGCTGCAACTAATGAAAAACTGTTTTTT.

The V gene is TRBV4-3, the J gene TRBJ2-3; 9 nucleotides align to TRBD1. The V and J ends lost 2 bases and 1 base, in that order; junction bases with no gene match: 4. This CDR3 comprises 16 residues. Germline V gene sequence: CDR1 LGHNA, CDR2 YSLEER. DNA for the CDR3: TGCGCCAGCAGCCAAATGGGACAGGGAGGCACAGATACGCAGTATTTT. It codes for CASSQMGQGGTDTQYF.

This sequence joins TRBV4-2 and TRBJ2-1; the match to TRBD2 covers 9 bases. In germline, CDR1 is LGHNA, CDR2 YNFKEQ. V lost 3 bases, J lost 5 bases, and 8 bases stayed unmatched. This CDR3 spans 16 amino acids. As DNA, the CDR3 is TGTGCCAGCAGCCAGTCCGGGACTAGCACCAACAATGAGCAGTTCTTC. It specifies CASSQSGTSTNNEQFF.

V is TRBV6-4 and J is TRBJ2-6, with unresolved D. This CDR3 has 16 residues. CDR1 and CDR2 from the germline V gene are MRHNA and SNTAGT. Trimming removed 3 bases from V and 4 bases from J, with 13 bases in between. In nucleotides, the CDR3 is TGTGCCAGCAGTGAGCGGTGGACCCCCGGGGCCAACGTCCTGACTTTC. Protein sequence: CASSERWTPGANVLTF.